Following are 13 T cell receptor beta chains from one sample sequenced in a study of CD8 T cells in ankylosing spondylitis. TCRdb passed the 5' RACE reads through MiXCR, listing each CDR3 protein once. The sample includes approximately 140,000 distinct CDR3 sequences, 6.5% to 8.5% of them seen just once. Sample: synovial fluid, either unsorted or a sorted T cell fraction (not recorded which). These receptors were collected from a male donor with ankylosing spondylitis.

This chain links TRBV30 with TRBJ1-4; 8 bases agree with TRBD1. CDR3 length: 14 residues. J was trimmed by 8 bases and V by 7 bases; bases with no gene match: 12. Germline-derived CDR1 and CDR2 are GTSNPN and SVGIG (reference sequence). The CDR3 protein is CASGGTGRAEKLFF. The CDR3 DNA reads as TGTGCCTCGGGGGGGACAGGACGTGCGGAAAAACTGTTTTTT. The whole variable domain, remainder taken from reference TRBV30 and TRBJ1-4, is SQTIHQWPATLVQPVGSPLSLECTVEGTSNPNLYWYRQAAGRGLQLLFYSVGIGQISSEVPQNLSASRPQDRQFILSSKKLLLSDSGFYLCASGGTGRAEKLFFGSGTQLSVL.

The chain employs TRBV7-9 and TRBJ2-3; TRBD1 matches at 9 bases. The CDR3 sequence is 14 residues long. V lost 6 bases to trimming and J lost 3 bases; unmatched junction nucleotides: 4. Per germline, CDR1 SEHNR and CDR2 FQNEAQ (reference sequence). The chain's CDR3 is CASSRGQGTDTQYF. The CDR3 DNA follows: TGTGCCAGCAGTCGGGGACAGGGAACAGATACGCAGTATTTT.

The chain employs TRBV6-1 and TRBJ1-2; D uncertain. From germline, CDR1 is MNHNS and CDR2 SASEGT. Trimming stripped 5 bases from V and 2 bases from J, with 15 bases between. There are 15 residues in the CDR3. CDR3 DNA: TGTGCCAGCAGTCGCACCTCGGCCCCAAACTATGGCTACACCTTC. It codes for CASSRTSAPNYGYTF.

In this sample, this clonotype turned up many times. The chain joins TRBV20-1 to TRBJ2-7; 14 nucleotides align to TRBD2. Trimming at V came to 3 bases and at J to 6 bases, leaving 4 bases not matched to a gene. CDR1 is DFQATT and CDR2 is SNEGSKA in the germline V gene (reference sequence). This CDR3 spans 14 amino acids. The CDR3 region has the DNA TGCAGTGCTAGCGGGACTAGCGGGAGTCTCGAGCAGTACTTC. Protein: CSASGTSGSLEQYF.

This clonotype showed up many times. The chain joins TRBV6-5 to TRBJ2-5; 7 nucleotides match TRBD1. CDR3 length: 16 amino acids. Germline V gives CDR1 MNHEY, CDR2 SVGAGI. V shed 2 bases and J 4 bases; nucleotides not matched to a gene: 10. The CDR3 sequence is CASSYPRQGDRETQYF. CDR3 DNA: TGTGCCAGCAGTTACCCGAGACAGGGAGATAGAGAGACCCAGTACTTC.

This clonotype was observed a few times. J is TRBJ2-3 and V is TRBV4-3; D is unresolved. The length of the CDR3 is 15 residues. Germline V gives CDR1 LGHNA, CDR2 YSLEER. V was clipped by 4 bases and J by 0 bases, with 11 bases between them. Here the CDR3 reads CASSLGRSSTDTQYF. CDR3 sequence (DNA): TGCGCCAGCAGCCTAGGACGGTCTAGCACAGATACGCAGTATTTT.

This chain uses TRBV9 with TRBJ1-2, with TRBD1 identical over 8 bases. Trimming cost V 0 bases and J 10 bases; bases outside gene matches: 8. The CDR3 sequence is 14 residues long. Per the germline V gene, CDR1 is SGDLS and CDR2 is YYNGEE. CDR3 residues: CASSVGVRGLDYTF. The DNA for the CDR3 is TGTGCCAGCAGCGTAGGAGTCAGGGGGCTTGACTACACCTTC.

The chain uses TRBV11-2 and TRBJ2-7; D remains ambiguous. The CDR3 is 13 residues long. The germline V gene has CDR1 SGHAT and CDR2 FQNNGV. V dropped 2 bases and J dropped 3 bases, with 8 bases sitting between them. The CDR3 reads CASSLNRIYEQYF. DNA for the CDR3: TGTGCCAGCAGCTTAAACAGAATCTACGAGCAGTACTTC.

The genes are TRBV29-1 and TRBJ1-2; tentatively, D is TRBD1 (5 bases). This CDR3 is 10 amino acids long. V lost 5 bases, J lost 10 bases, and 11 bases lay in between. Germline V gives CDR1 SQVTM, CDR2 ANQGSEA. CDR3 loop: CSVWDETYTF. Here the CDR3 DNA reads TGCAGCGTTTGGGACGAAACCTACACCTTC.

The rearrangement uses TRBV7-2 and TRBJ2-7, with 7 bases identical to TRBD2. Germline-derived CDR1 and CDR2 are SGHTA and FQGNSA. V lost 3 bases to trimming and J lost 4 bases; unmatched junction nucleotides: 9. The CDR3 is 15 residues long. CDR3 DNA: TGTGCCAGCAGCTTCGCCCTCAGCGGGGATTACGAGCAGTACTTC. It specifies CASSFALSGDYEQYF.

The rearrangement links TRBV20-1 to TRBJ2-3; the D is unclear. Trimming pared 8 bases from V and 4 bases from J, leaving 13 bases between. CDR3 length equals 12 residues. Germline loops: CDR1 DFQATT, CDR2 SNEGSKA (reference sequence). CDR3 nucleotide sequence: TGCAGTTCCAACGTCGGGCCAGATACGCAGTATTTT. It is translated as CSSNVGPDTQYF.

This chain links TRBV5-6 with TRBJ2-5; 11 nucleotides align to TRBD2. V lost 4 bases, J lost 7 bases, and 6 bases stayed unmatched. The CDR3 is 14 residues long. Germline V gives CDR1 SGHDT, CDR2 YYEEEE. CDR3 DNA sequence: TGTGCCAGCAGCACGGGACTAGCGGCTGGGACCCAGTACTTC. Its translation: CASSTGLAAGTQYF.

The rearrangement joins TRBV6-2 or TRBV6-3 to TRBJ2-1; the match to TRBD1 covers 8 bases. The J segment lost 9 bases and the V segment lost 2 bases, leaving 3 bases of the junction unmatched. The CDR3 has 13 amino acids. CDR1 MNHEY and CDR2 SVGEGT come from the germline V gene. The CDR3 protein is CASSYTTGAEQFF. CDR3 bases: TGTGCCAGCAGTTACACGACAGGGGCTGAGCAGTTCTTC.